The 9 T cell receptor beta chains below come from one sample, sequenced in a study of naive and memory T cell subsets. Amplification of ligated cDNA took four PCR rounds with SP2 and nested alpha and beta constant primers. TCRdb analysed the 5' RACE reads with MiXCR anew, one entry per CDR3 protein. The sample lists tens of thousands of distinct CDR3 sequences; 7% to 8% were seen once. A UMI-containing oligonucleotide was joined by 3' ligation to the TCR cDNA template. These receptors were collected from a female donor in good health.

CDR3 sequence reads: CAINKAGGAPSDTEAFF. The CDR3 region has the DNA TGTGCCATCAATAAGGCTGGTGGGGCACCTTCCGACACTGAAGCTTTCTTT. The V call is TRBV10-3, the J call TRBJ1-1, with TRBD1 as a possible D gene (5 bases). The CDR3 extends over 17 amino acids. V lost 7 bases, J lost 3 bases, and 24 bases lay in between. Germline V gene data show CDR1 as ENHRY and CDR2 as SYGVKD.

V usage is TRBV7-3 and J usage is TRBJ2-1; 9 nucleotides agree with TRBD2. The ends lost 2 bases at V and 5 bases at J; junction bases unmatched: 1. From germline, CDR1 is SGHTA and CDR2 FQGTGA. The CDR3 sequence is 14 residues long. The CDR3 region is CASSLSSGNNEQFF. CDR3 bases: TGTGCCAGCAGCTTATCTAGCGGGAACAATGAGCAGTTCTTC.

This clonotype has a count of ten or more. The CDR3 coding sequence is TGTGCCAGCAGTTACGGGTGGGAGAGTAGCAATGAGCAGTTCTTC. Its protein product is CASSYGWESSNEQFF. This chain joins TRBV6-5 and TRBJ2-1, with D maybe TRBD2 (5 bases). This CDR3 is 15 amino acids long. Germline lookup yields CDR1 MNHEY and CDR2 SVGAGI. Trimming stripped 2 bases from V and 6 bases from J, with 14 bases between.

CDR3 in amino acids: CSARDNTVSNQPQHF. The DNA for the CDR3 is TGCAGTGCTAGAGATAACACAGTTAGCAATCAGCCCCAGCATTTT. This chain connects TRBV20-1 to TRBJ1-5; unclear D gene. Deletions cut 0 bases from V and 0 bases from J, with 9 bases between. Per the germline V gene, CDR1 is DFQATT and CDR2 is SNEGSKA (reference sequence). This CDR3 contains 15 residues.

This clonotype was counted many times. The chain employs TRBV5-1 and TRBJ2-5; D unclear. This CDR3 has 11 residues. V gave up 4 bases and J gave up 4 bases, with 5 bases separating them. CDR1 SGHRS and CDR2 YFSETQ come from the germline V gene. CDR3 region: CASSQRETQYF. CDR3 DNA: TGCGCCAGCAGCCAGAGAGAGACCCAGTACTTC.

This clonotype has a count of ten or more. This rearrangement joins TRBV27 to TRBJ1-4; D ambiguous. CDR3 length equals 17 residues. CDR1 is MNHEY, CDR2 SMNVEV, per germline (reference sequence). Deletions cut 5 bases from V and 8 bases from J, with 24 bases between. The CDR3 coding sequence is TGTGCCAGCAGTGTGTTCCGGGAGTCGGAGGGAAGGGAAAAACTGTTTTTT. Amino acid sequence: CASSVFRESEGREKLFF.

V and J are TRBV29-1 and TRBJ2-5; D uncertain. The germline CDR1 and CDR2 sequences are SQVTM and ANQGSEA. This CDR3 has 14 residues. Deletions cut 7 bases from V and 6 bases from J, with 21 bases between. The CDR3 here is CSAWRALGMQTQYF. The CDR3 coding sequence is TGCAGCGCCTGGCGAGCGTTGGGTATGCAGACCCAGTACTTC.

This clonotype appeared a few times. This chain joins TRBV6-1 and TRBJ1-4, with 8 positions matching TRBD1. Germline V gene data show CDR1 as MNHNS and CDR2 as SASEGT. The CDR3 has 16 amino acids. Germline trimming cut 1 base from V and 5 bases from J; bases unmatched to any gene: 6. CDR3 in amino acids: CASSEDSTGANEKLFF. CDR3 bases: TGTGCCAGCAGTGAAGATTCGACAGGGGCGAATGAAAAACTGTTTTTT.

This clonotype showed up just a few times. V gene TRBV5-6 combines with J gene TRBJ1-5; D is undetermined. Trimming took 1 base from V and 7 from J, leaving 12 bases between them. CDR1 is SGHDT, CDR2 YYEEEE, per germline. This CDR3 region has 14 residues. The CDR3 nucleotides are TGTGCCAGCAGCTTGTTTCCCACGGGGCAGCCCCAGCATTTT. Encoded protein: CASSLFPTGQPQHF.